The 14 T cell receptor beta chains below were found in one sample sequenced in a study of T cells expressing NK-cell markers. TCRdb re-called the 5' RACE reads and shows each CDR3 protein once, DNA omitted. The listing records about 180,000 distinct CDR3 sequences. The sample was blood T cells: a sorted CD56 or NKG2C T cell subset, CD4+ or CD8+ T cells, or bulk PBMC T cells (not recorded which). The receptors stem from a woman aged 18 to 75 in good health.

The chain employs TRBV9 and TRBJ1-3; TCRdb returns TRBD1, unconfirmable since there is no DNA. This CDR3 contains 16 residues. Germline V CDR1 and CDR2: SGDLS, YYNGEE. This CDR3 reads CASSPRQGASGNTIYF.

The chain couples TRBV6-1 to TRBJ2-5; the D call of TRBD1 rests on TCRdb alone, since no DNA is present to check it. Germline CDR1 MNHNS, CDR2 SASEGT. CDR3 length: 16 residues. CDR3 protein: CASSKLGQGTKETQYF.

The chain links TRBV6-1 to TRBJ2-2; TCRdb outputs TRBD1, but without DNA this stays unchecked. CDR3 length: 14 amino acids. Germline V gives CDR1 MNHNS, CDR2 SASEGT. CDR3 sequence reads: CASSPYTNTGELFF.

CDR3 loop: CASSQSSGVQTQYF. The chain joins TRBV3-1 to TRBJ2-5. CDR1 is LGHDT, CDR2 YNNKEL, per germline (reference sequence). The CDR3 runs to 14 residues.

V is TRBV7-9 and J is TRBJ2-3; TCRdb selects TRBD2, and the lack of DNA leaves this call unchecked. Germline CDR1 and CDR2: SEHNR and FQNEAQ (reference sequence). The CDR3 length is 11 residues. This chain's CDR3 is CASGRDLAQYF.

Here the CDR3 reads CASSQMNSYQPQHF. This chain joins TRBV4-1 and TRBJ1-5. CDR3 size: 14 residues. Germline CDR1 reads MGHRA; CDR2 reads YSYEKL.

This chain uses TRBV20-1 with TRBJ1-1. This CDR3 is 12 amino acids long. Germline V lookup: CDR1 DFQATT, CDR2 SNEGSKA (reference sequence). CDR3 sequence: CSARSMNTEAFF.

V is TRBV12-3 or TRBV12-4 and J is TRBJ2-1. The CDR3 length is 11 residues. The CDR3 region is CASSLIEVQFF.

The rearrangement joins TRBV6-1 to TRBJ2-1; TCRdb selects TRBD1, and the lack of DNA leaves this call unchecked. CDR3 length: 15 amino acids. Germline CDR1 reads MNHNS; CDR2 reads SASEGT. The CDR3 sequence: CASSQSGQAYNEQFF.

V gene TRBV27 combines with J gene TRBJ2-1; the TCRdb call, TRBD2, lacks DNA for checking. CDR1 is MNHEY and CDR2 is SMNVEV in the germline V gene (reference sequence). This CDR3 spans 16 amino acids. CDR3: CASRGLAETIYNEQFF.

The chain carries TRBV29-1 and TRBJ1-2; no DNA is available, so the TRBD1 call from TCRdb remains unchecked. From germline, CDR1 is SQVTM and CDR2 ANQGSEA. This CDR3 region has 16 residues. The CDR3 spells CSVEDWVGQGDYGYTF.

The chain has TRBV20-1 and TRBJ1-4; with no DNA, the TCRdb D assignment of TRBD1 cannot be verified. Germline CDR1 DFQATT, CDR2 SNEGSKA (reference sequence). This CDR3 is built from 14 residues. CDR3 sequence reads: CSARDNRGGEKLFF.

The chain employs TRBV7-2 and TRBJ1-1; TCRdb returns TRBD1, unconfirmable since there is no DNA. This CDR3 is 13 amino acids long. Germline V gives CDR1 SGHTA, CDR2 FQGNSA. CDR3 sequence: CASSPRTGYGAFF.

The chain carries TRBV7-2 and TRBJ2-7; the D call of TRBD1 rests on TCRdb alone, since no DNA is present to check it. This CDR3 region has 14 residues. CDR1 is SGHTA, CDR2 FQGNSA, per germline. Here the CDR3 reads CASSQTPLHYEQYF.